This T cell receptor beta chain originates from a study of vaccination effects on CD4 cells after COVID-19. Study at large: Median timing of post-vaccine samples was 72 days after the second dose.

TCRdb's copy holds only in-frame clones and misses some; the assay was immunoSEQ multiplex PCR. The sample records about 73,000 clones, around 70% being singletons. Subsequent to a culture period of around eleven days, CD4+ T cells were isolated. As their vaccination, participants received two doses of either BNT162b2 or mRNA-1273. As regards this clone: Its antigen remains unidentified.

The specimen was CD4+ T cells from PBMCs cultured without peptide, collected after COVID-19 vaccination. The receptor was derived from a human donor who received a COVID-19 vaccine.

The DNA for the CDR3 is TGTGCCAGCAGCCGAGGACAGGGTGATGGCTACACCTTC. This encodes CASSRGQGDGYTF. V and J are TRBV7-3 and TRBJ1-2; 8 nucleotides line up with TRBD1. The CDR3 is 13 amino acids. CDR1 is SGHTA, CDR2 FQGTGA, per germline. V shed 5 bases, J shed 6 bases, and the junction held 5 bases outside the gene matches.